The clone carrying this T cell receptor (beta chain) was counted once. Clones were read by immunoSEQ multiplex PCR, and TCRdb kept only the in-frame ones, dropping some. Among approximately 67,000 clones, about 84% were seen once, and the ten largest hold about 8.2%. This entry belongs to a study of OX40 agonist ivuxolimab in advanced cancers. The CDR3 length is 16 residues. CDR1 is SGHTA, CDR2 FQGNSA, per germline. V dropped 4 bases and J dropped 4; count of bases not matched to a gene: 5. The rearrangement links TRBV7-2 to TRBJ2-1, with 12 positions matching TRBD2. This specimen was CD4+ or CD8+ T cells sorted from blood, taken in a trial of the OX40 agonist ivuxolimab. The receptor comes from an adult with an advanced solid tumor such as melanoma, head and neck, liver or kidney cancer. This CDR3 reads CASSSQLAGGYNEQFF. CDR3 sequence (DNA): TGTGCCAGCAGCTCCCAACTAGCGGGAGGATACAATGAGCAGTTCTTC.